The 16 T cell receptor beta chains below come from one sample, sequenced in a study of blood T cell repertoires in COVID-19. Only in-frame clones appear in the TCRdb table, and some are missing; sequencing was by immunoSEQ multiplex PCR. The sample includes about 170,000 clones, around 89% of them seen just once. What was sequenced was peripheral blood. All receptors derive from a man in his 60s with acute or convalescent COVID-19.

The chain uses TRBV27 and TRBJ2-1, with TRBD1 matching over 7 bases. With V trimmed by 6 bases and J by 3 bases, 8 bases remained unmatched. The CDR3 loop spans 15 amino acids. Germline CDR1 MNHEY, CDR2 SMNVEV (reference sequence). The CDR3: CASSAYRGIYNEQFF. The CDR3 DNA reads TGTGCCAGCAGCGCTTACAGGGGAATCTACAATGAGCAGTTCTTC.

This clone occurred a few times. The chain joins TRBV10-3 to TRBJ2-2; no reliable D call. Trimming took 0 bases from V and 6 from J, leaving 11 bases between them. The length of the CDR3 is 15 residues. Looked up from germline, CDR1 is ENHRY and CDR2 is SYGVKD. Here the CDR3 DNA reads TGTGCCATCAGTGAGTCAAGCCTAGATGCCGGGGAGCTGTTTTTT. Residues: CAISESSLDAGELFF.

J is TRBJ1-5 and V is TRBV10-3, with 9 nucleotides matching TRBD1. V shed 4 bases and J 2 bases; nucleotides not matched to a gene: 0. Germline loops: CDR1 ENHRY, CDR2 SYGVKD. There are 14 residues in the CDR3. The CDR3 loop is CAISGTGGNQPQHF. The CDR3 DNA sequence: TGTGCCATCAGTGGGACAGGGGGCAATCAGCCCCAGCATTTT.

This rearrangement joins TRBV19 to TRBJ2-2; TRBD1 might be the D (6 bases). V was clipped by 3 bases and J by 4 bases, with 12 bases between them. The CDR3 has 15 amino acids. The germline V gene encodes CDR1 LNHDA and CDR2 SQIVND (reference sequence). The CDR3 sequence is CASSIQGQGTGELFF. The CDR3 nucleotides are TGTGCCAGTAGTATTCAGGGGCAGGGCACCGGGGAGCTGTTTTTT.

V gene TRBV7-9 combines with J gene TRBJ2-5; 12 bases are a match to TRBD2. Germline lookup yields CDR1 SEHNR and CDR2 FQNEAQ (reference sequence). Trimming at V came to 3 bases and at J to 2 bases, leaving 4 bases not matched to a gene. The CDR3 totals 16 residues. This chain's CDR3 is CASSFSGTSGQETQYF. CDR3 nucleotides: TGTGCCAGCAGCTTCTCCGGGACTAGCGGGCAAGAGACCCAGTACTTC.

This clone was observed a few times. The chain links TRBV11-2 to TRBJ1-2; 9 bases are shared with TRBD1. This CDR3 is 15 amino acids long. Losses at the gene ends were 1 base for V and 6 bases for J; bases not matched to a gene: 6. CDR1 is SGHAT, CDR2 FQNNGV, per germline. CDR3 sequence (DNA): TGTGCCAGCAGCTTAGCTCACAGGGGGCCGAATGGCTACACCTTC. Translated, it gives CASSLAHRGPNGYTF.

This chain joins TRBV10-3 and TRBJ2-1, with D possibly being TRBD1 (7 bases). Trimming cost V 2 bases and J 6 bases, with 14 bases left between them. CDR3 length equals 15 residues. The V gene's germline CDR1 is ENHRY and CDR2 SYGVKD. CDR3 sequence reads: CAISEPQGRRNEQFF. The CDR3 DNA reads as TGTGCCATCAGTGAGCCACAGGGGAGGCGCAATGAGCAGTTCTTC.

The chain recombines TRBV9 with TRBJ1-5; no clear D. Germline-derived CDR1 and CDR2 are SGDLS and YYNGEE. V dropped 0 bases and J dropped 4 bases, with 11 bases sitting between them. The CDR3 runs 15 residues. CDR3 in amino acids: CASSVGEARNQPQHF. DNA of the CDR3: TGTGCCAGCAGCGTAGGGGAGGCCAGAAATCAGCCCCAGCATTTT.

This clone was observed once. The rearrangement uses TRBV19 and TRBJ1-6; TRBD1 is a possible D gene (6 bases). CDR3 length: 15 amino acids. CDR1 and CDR2 (germline): LNHDA, SQIVND (reference sequence). V gave up 1 base and J gave up 9 bases, with 13 bases separating them. CDR3 DNA: TGTGCCAGTAGTATAGGTCAGGGGATGGCTTCACCCCTCCACTTT. Its translation is CASSIGQGMASPLHF.

The chain links TRBV7-3 to TRBJ1-2, with D unclear. The ends were cut back, 0 bases at V and 2 bases at J, with 4 bases in the middle. The germline V gene encodes CDR1 SGHTA and CDR2 FQGTGA. The CDR3 spans 13 residues. This CDR3 is CASSLTANYGYTF. As DNA, the CDR3 is TGTGCCAGCAGCTTAACCGCGAACTATGGCTACACCTTC. Full variable domain (remainder filled in from reference TRBV7-3 and TRBJ1-2): GAGVSQTPSNKVTEKGKYVELRCDPISGHTALYWYRQSLGQGPEFLIYFQGTGAADDSGLPNDRFFAVRPEGSVSTLKIQRTERGDSAVYLCASSLTANYGYTFGSGTRLTVV.

This clone was counted once. The chain recombines TRBV29-1 with TRBJ1-6; D possibly corresponds to TRBD1 (6 bases). The V end lost 5 bases, the J end lost 10 bases, and 15 bases lay between the germline ends. This CDR3 comprises 13 residues. The germline gives CDR1 SQVTM, CDR2 ANQGSEA. The CDR3 is CSVRQAPESPLHF. DNA of the CDR3: TGCAGCGTTAGACAGGCTCCGGAATCACCCCTCCACTTT. The entire variable domain, with the rest obtained from reference TRBV29-1 and TRBJ1-6, is as follows: SAVISQKPSRDICQRGTSLTIQCQVDSQVTMMFWYRQQPGQSLTLIATANQGSEATYESGFVIDKFPISRPNLTFSTLTVSNMSPEDSSIYLCSVRQAPESPLHFGNGTRLTVT.

The genes are TRBV6-5 and TRBJ2-7; possibly TRBD1 for D (6 bases). Germline V CDR1 and CDR2: MNHEY, SVGAGI. Trimming removed 6 bases at V and 2 bases at J, with 17 bases between. This CDR3 region has 15 residues. The CDR3 loop is CASSVTGRPTYEQYV. The CDR3 DNA reads as TGTGCCAGCAGCGTCACAGGGCGTCCAACCTACGAGCAGTACGTC.

The chain recombines TRBV10-2 with TRBJ1-2, with 7 bases aligning to TRBD1. V shed 5 bases and J 5 bases; nucleotides not matched to a gene: 11. This CDR3 has 15 amino acids. From germline, CDR1 is WSHSY and CDR2 SAAADI. The DNA for the CDR3 is TGCGCCAGCAGTACCCCCTCGGAGGGGGCTTATGGCTACACCTTC. It yields the protein CASSTPSEGAYGYTF.

This rearrangement joins TRBV24-1 to TRBJ2-3; D gene ambiguous. With 9 bases removed from V and 1 base from J, the gap between germline ends came to 7 bases. The CDR3 extends over 12 amino acids. Germline V CDR1 and CDR2: KGHDR, SFDVKD. The CDR3 coding sequence is TGTGCCACCTCCCAGGGCACAGATACGCAGTATTTT. This codes for CATSQGTDTQYF.

This clone was observed a single time. This chain uses TRBV29-1 with TRBJ2-5, with a weak D call TRBD1 (5 bases). The CDR3 has 15 residues. Germline V gene sequence: CDR1 SQVTM, CDR2 ANQGSEA. V dropped 1 base and J dropped 7 bases, with 19 bases sitting between them. The CDR3 sequence is CSVEATGIPSGTQYF. As DNA, the CDR3 is TGCAGCGTTGAAGCAACAGGTATCCCCTCAGGGACCCAGTACTTC.

The V call is TRBV6-5, the J call TRBJ1-2; no firm D call. This CDR3 has 12 amino acids. Trimming left V 2 bases short and J 1 base short, with 2 bases between. CDR1 and CDR2 from the germline V gene are MNHEY and SVGAGI. The DNA for the CDR3 is TGTGCCAGCAGTTACCTTAACTATGGCTACACCTTC. Translated: CASSYLNYGYTF.